This entry lists 20 T cell receptor delta chains sequenced from one sample in a study of γδ T cells in repeated Plasmodium falciparum infection. TCRdb redid clone calling on the multiplex PCR reads using CATT. The sample lists tens of thousands of delta-chain clones, roughly 1.8% occurring once. Flow sorting of PBMC yielded separate Vgamma9/Vdelta2+ and Vdelta2-negative gammadelta T cell populations for bulk repertoire analysis. Sample: gamma-delta T cells from blood. Every receptor here comes from a pool of human donors (malaria-infected and uninfected, not separated).

This clone was picked up many times. This DNA's translation differs at residue 17 from TCRdb's protein, which comes from a much larger clone; a read error is likely, and the protein shown is translated from the DNA. The CDR3 sequence: CALGEFIQSEPGGYFKAEPFPNVADKLIF. CDR3 coding DNA: TGTGCTCTTGGGGAATTCATACAGTCCGAGCCTGGGGGATACTTCAAGGCCGAACCATTCCCTAATGTGGCCGATAAACTCATCTTT. J is TRDJ1 and V is TRDV1, with TRDD3 matching 11 bases. Germline V CDR1 and CDR2: TSWWSYY, QGS. V shed 2 bases, J shed 3 bases, and the junction held 44 bases outside the gene matches. This CDR3 region has 29 residues.

This clone was observed a handful of times. A far larger clone lies a single base away; this is likely a read error. Other DNA sequences in this sample translate to the same CDR3. The V call is TRDV1, the J call TRDJ1; either TRDD2 or TRDD3 may fit D (6 bases each). The CDR3 spans 24 residues. In germline, CDR1 is TSWWSYY, CDR2 QGS. CDR3 amino acids: CAIGETGLPKRGGDPPINTDKLIF. CDR3 DNA sequence: TGTGCTATTGGGGAAACGGGCCTTCCCAAACGCGGAGGGGATCCACCCATAAACACCGATAAACTCATCTTT.

This clone was seen many times. A far larger clone lies a single base away; this is likely a read error. The sample carries other DNA sequences with the same CDR3. The chain couples TRDV1 to TRDJ1; a weak D match, TRDD3 (6 bases). The CDR3 extends over 18 amino acids. Germline CDR1 TSWWSYY, CDR2 QGS. The DNA of the CDR3 is TGTGCTCTGGGGGAACGGCTTTCCCAGAAAACGTACACCGATAAACTCATCTTT. Translating it yields CALGERLSQKTYTDKLIF.

Remarks on this clone: This DNA translates differently at residue 17 from the TCRdb protein, which is that of a much larger clone; a read error is likely, and the protein shown is the DNA's own translation. The chain is built from TRDV2 and TRDJ1, with 11 bases lining up with TRDD3. Germline V gives CDR1 GEAIGNYY, CDR2 EKD. The CDR3 is 19 amino acids. CDR3 protein: CACDTGMGDTDSYTDKHIF. In DNA form, the CDR3 reads TGTGCCTGTGACACCGGGATGGGGGATACGGATTCGTACACCGATAAACACATCTTT.

About this clone: The TCRdb record carries a much larger clone's protein, which differs from this DNA's translation at residue 18; a read error is the likely cause, and the protein listed here is the DNA translation. The chain is built from TRDV1 and TRDJ1; 11 bases align to TRDD3. There are 21 residues in the CDR3. Germline lookup yields CDR1 TSWWSYY and CDR2 QGS. The CDR3 loop reads CALGEPNWGIESPGYTDILIF. CDR3 nucleotide sequence: TGTGCTCTTGGGGAACCCAACTGGGGGATAGAGAGCCCAGGGTACACCGATATACTCATCTTT.

A few counts support this clone. The TCRdb record carries a much larger clone's protein, which differs from this DNA's translation at residue 15; a read error is the likely cause, and the protein listed here is the DNA translation. The CDR3 coding sequence is TGTGCTCTTGGGGAACAGGCTTTCAATTGGCTGCTGGGGGATCCAACCGATAAACTCATCTTT. It codes for CALGEQAFNWLLGDPTDKLIF. This sequence joins TRDV1 and TRDJ1, with 9 bases identical to TRDD3. V dropped 1 base and J dropped 2; count of bases not matched to a gene: 20. The CDR3 runs to 21 residues. Germline assignment: CDR1 TSWWSYY and CDR2 QGS.

This clone was recorded many times. This rearrangement joins TRDV1 to TRDJ1; 8 bases line up with TRDD3. This CDR3 contains 18 residues. Germline V gene data show CDR1 as TSWWSYY and CDR2 as QGS. Trimming took 0 bases from V and 7 from J; bases not matched to a gene: 16. CDR3 residues: CALGELPFVPWGIGKLIF. CDR3 in DNA: TGTGCTCTTGGGGAACTACCCTTCGTACCTTGGGGGATCGGTAAACTCATCTTT.

As to this clone: TCRdb shows a much larger clone's protein in place of this DNA's translation, and the two differ at residue 10, likely through a read error; the protein shown is translated from the DNA. Here the CDR3 DNA reads TGTGCTCTTGGGGAATTGGTCTGGGGGACACTCCTCCCTAACACCGATAAACTCATCTTT. Its translation: CALGELVWGTLLPNTDKLIF. The chain carries TRDV1 and TRDJ1, with 8 bases aligning to TRDD3. The J gene is absent in TCRdb and was assigned here via DNA matching to germline. The CDR3 has 20 amino acids. The germline V gene encodes CDR1 TSWWSYY and CDR2 QGS. V trimming: 2 bases; J trimming: 0 bases; junction bases outside the gene matches: 17.

This clone was detected a few times. The protein TCRdb lists belongs to a much larger clone and differs from this DNA's translation at residue 15, which points to a read error; the protein shown is made from the DNA. This chain joins TRDV1 and TRDJ1; D is unclear. CDR3 length: 20 residues. The V gene lost 0 bases and the J gene lost 4 bases, with 27 bases spanning the gap. The germline V gene has CDR1 TSWWSYY and CDR2 QGS. CDR3: CALGELGPYGNGHQVDKLIF. CDR3 DNA: TGTGCTCTTGGGGAACTAGGGCCCTATGGCAATGGCCACCAAGTCGATAAACTCATCTTT.

Concerning this clone itself: A far larger clone is just one base off, so this is likely a read error. Other DNA sequences in the sample encode the same CDR3. The rearrangement links TRDV1 to TRDJ1; 12 nucleotides align to TRDD3. The J gene was not available in TCRdb and was assigned here by matching the DNA to germline segments. The germline gives CDR1 TSWWSYY, CDR2 QGS. CDR3 length: 25 residues. The CDR3 loop reads CALGELVGMYRHAPVLGDTTDKLIF. In nucleotides, the CDR3 is TGTGCTCTCGGGGAACTAGTAGGGATGTACCGACACGCCCCAGTACTGGGGGATACTACCGATAAACTCATCTTT.

About this clone itself: TCRdb attributes to this sequence the protein of a much larger clone, which differs from the DNA translation at residue 6; a read error is likely, and the protein displayed is translated from the DNA. The chain carries TRDV2 and TRDJ1; 9 nucleotides line up with TRDD3. Germline matching of the DNA provided the J gene here, since TCRdb leaves it blank. This CDR3 has 21 residues. Germline lookup yields CDR1 GEAIGNYY and CDR2 EKD. The trim removed 0 bases at V and 0 bases at J, leaving 19 bases unmatched. The CDR3 region is CACDTPWGGYSHLPYTDKLIF. For the CDR3, the DNA is TGTGCCTGTGACACCCCCTGGGGGGGATACTCCCACTTACCTTACACCGATAAACTCATCTTT.

This clone was counted at least ten times. Other DNA sequences within the sample encode an identical CDR3. The chain couples TRDV1 to TRDJ1; 11 positions agree with TRDD3. The CDR3 is 20 residues long. The J segment lost 3 bases and the V segment lost 1 base, leaving 16 bases of the junction unmatched. The germline gives CDR1 TSWWSYY, CDR2 QGS. This CDR3 reads CALGEPSWCTGGYCADKLIF. The CDR3 DNA reads as TGTGCTCTTGGGGAACCTAGCTGGTGTACTGGGGGATATTGCGCCGATAAACTCATCTTT.

In this sample, this clone turned up many times. This sequence joins TRDV1 and TRDJ1, with a possible D match to TRDD2 (5 bases). Trimming left V 2 bases short and J 0 bases short, with 22 bases between. CDR3 length: 19 residues. Germline V gene data show CDR1 as TSWWSYY and CDR2 as QGS. The CDR3 nucleotides are TGTGCTCTTGGGGAAACCCTCCTTCTTGCATTAAAGTACACCGATAAACTCATCTTT. It encodes CALGETLLLALKYTDKLIF.

This clone was recorded at least ten times. A much larger clonotype is one base distant, so this may be a read error. The sample carries other DNA sequences with the same CDR3. This sequence joins TRDV3 and TRDJ1; 13 bases align to TRDD3. The germline gives CDR1 TVYSNPD, CDR2 GDNSRS (reference sequence). This CDR3 is 23 amino acids long. This CDR3 reads CAFRGALPTDWFTGGYDENKLIF. The DNA of the CDR3 is TGTGCTTTTAGGGGAGCCCTTCCTACGGATTGGTTTACTGGGGGATACGATGAAAATAAACTCATCTTT.

The chain couples TRDV1 to TRDJ1; 11 nucleotides agree with TRDD3. The J gene was missing in TCRdb and was found by matching the end of the DNA to germline. This CDR3 has 21 residues. In germline, CDR1 is TSWWSYY, CDR2 QGS. Trimming cost V 3 bases and J 0 bases; bases outside gene matches: 18. CDR3: CALGEVRGKLGDNSYTDKLIF. CDR3 nucleotide sequence: TGTGCTCTTGGGGAGGTTAGGGGTAAACTGGGGGATAACTCGTACACCGATAAACTCATCTTT.

In this sample, this clone is medium-sized. Other DNA variants within this sample encode the same CDR3. The rearrangement links TRDV1 to TRDJ1; 9 nucleotides line up with TRDD3. Germline V gene sequence: CDR1 TSWWSYY, CDR2 QGS. The CDR3 is 21 amino acids. Trimming took 4 bases from V and 7 from J; bases not matched to a gene: 28. CDR3 amino acids: CALGGCSYPSVILGDRLKLIF. The CDR3 bases are TGTGCTCTTGGGGGCTGTTCCTACCCGTCCGTGATACTGGGGGACCGGCTTAAACTCATCTTT.

This clone was detected many times. TCRdb attributes to this sequence the protein of a much larger clone, which differs from the DNA translation at residue 8; a read error is likely, and the protein displayed is translated from the DNA. Here the CDR3 reads CATLIRVVDKLIF. The CDR3 coding sequence is TGTGCAACCCTTATCCGGGTAGTCGATAAACTCATCTTT. This rearrangement joins TRAV14/DV4 to TRDJ1, with D unclear. V gave up 10 bases and J gave up 4 bases, with 16 bases separating them. From germline, CDR1 is TSDPSYG and CDR2 QGSYDQQN (reference sequence). The CDR3 is made up of 13 amino acids.

Worth noting for this clone: A far larger clone differs by one base, so this is likely a read error. Other DNA variants within this sample encode the same CDR3. The chain employs TRDV1 and TRDJ1; 7 nucleotides line up with TRDD3. Germline loops: CDR1 TSWWSYY, CDR2 QGS. The CDR3 is made up of 19 amino acids. Trimming removed 2 bases from V and 1 base from J; junction bases left unmatched: 16. The CDR3 region has the DNA TGTGCTCTTGGGGAAAGGATCACTAGGGGGATTCCGCCCACCGATAAACTCATCTTT. Its translation is CALGERITRGIPPTDKLIF.

This clone has only a few counts. Translating this DNA gives a protein that differs at residue 11 from the TCRdb one, which belongs to a much larger clone; a read error is likely, and the protein shown is this translation. J is TRDJ1 and V is TRDV1; D is undetermined. As TCRdb names no J gene, one was assigned here on the basis of a DNA match to germline. CDR1 TSWWSYY and CDR2 QGS come from the germline V gene. V lost 5 bases and J lost 2, with 36 bases in between. The CDR3 is 22 residues long. CDR3 protein: CALGFQPSTAALRVFKTDKLIF. Here the CDR3 DNA reads TGTGCTCTTGGGTTTCAACCGTCCACAGCGGCACTGAGGGTCTTTAAGACCGATAAACTCATCTTT.

This clone was detected ten times or more. This DNA translates differently at residue 7 from the TCRdb protein, which is that of a much larger clone; a read error is likely, and the protein shown is the DNA's own translation. The chain employs TRDV1 and TRDJ1; 13 bases map to TRDD3. There are 20 residues in the CDR3. The ends lost 3 bases at V and 0 bases at J; junction bases unmatched: 13. Germline V CDR1 and CDR2: TSWWSYY, QGS. For the CDR3, the DNA is TGTGCTCTTGGGGATCTCACTTCGTACTGGGGGATACGGCACACCGATAAACTCATCTTT. This translates into CALGDLTSYWGIRHTDKLIF.